These T cell receptor beta chains were read from a single sample in a study of OX40 agonist ivuxolimab in advanced cancers. Repertoires were generated with immunoSEQ multiplex PCR, while TCRdb's copy carries only in-frame clones and drops some. This sample has some 77,000 clones; around four fifths occur once, and the top ten carry around 0.73%. The sequencing used CD4+ or CD8+ T cells sorted from blood, collected in a trial of the OX40 agonist ivuxolimab. These receptors were collected from an adult with an advanced solid tumor such as melanoma, head and neck, liver or kidney cancer. Both conserved end residues are part of each CDR3. A D gene is named only where the DNA matches it firmly. The size field is filled for only some rows; it gives once, few, many or a size class.

cdr3_nt: TGTGCCAGCAGGAGGGGGCGGGAGGGATACAATGAGCAGTTCTTC
cdr3_aa: CASRRGREGYNEQFF
v_call: TRBV2
d_call: TRBD2
clone_size: -
j_call: TRBJ2-1

cdr3_nt: TGTGCCAGCAGCCCAAGCAGGGGAAGGTCCCTCCACTTT
cdr3_aa: CASSPSRGRSLHF
v_call: TRBV7-9
d_call: -
clone_size: -
j_call: TRBJ1-6

cdr3_nt: TGTGCCTGGAGTGCCCGGGGAGGCAAGGAGCAGTACTTC
cdr3_aa: CAWSARGGKEQYF
v_call: TRBV30
d_call: -
clone_size: -
j_call: TRBJ2-7

cdr3_nt: TGTGCCATCAGTGAGTCATTGGGGCAGGGAGATTCACCCCTCCACTTT
cdr3_aa: CAISESLGQGDSPLHF
v_call: TRBV10-3
d_call: -
clone_size: -
j_call: TRBJ1-6

cdr3_nt: TGCGCCAGCAGCCAATCCAACAGGGGGCCGAACACTGAAGCTTTCTTT
cdr3_aa: CASSQSNRGPNTEAFF
v_call: TRBV5-1
d_call: TRBD1
clone_size: -
j_call: TRBJ1-1

cdr3_nt: TGTGCCAGTAGTGCCCGACCCGGCTACGAGCAGTACTTC
cdr3_aa: CASSARPGYEQYF
v_call: TRBV19
d_call: -
clone_size: -
j_call: TRBJ2-7

cdr3_nt: TGTGCCAGCAGTAAAGACTACTATGGCTACACCTTC
cdr3_aa: CASSKDYYGYTF
v_call: TRBV2
d_call: -
clone_size: -
j_call: TRBJ1-2

cdr3_nt: TGTGCCACCAGCAGAGCCCTAGCGAGGTCGACAGATACGCAGTATTTT
cdr3_aa: CATSRALARSTDTQYF
v_call: TRBV15
d_call: -
clone_size: -
j_call: TRBJ2-3

cdr3_nt: TGTGCCAGCAGCTCTGATAAGGGGACTGAAGCTTTCTTT
cdr3_aa: CASSSDKGTEAFF
v_call: TRBV5-4
d_call: -
clone_size: -
j_call: TRBJ1-1

cdr3_nt: TGCGCCAGCAGCTGGCGGGTGGGGAGCTACGAGCAGTACTTC
cdr3_aa: CASSWRVGSYEQYF
v_call: TRBV5-1
d_call: -
clone_size: -
j_call: TRBJ2-7

cdr3_nt: TGCGCCAGCAGCCGCGCGGGTCCTGTAGTCATGAACACTGAAGCTTTCTTT
cdr3_aa: CASSRAGPVVMNTEAFF
v_call: TRBV5-1
d_call: -
clone_size: -
j_call: TRBJ1-1

cdr3_nt: TGTGCCAGCAGCCAAGTCACCTCTCGACTAGAAATCTATGAGCAGTTCTTC
cdr3_aa: CASSQVTSRLEIYEQFF
v_call: TRBV14
d_call: -
clone_size: -
j_call: TRBJ2-1

cdr3_nt: TGTGCCAGCAGCTTAAAGGCAGGGGGTCAGCCCCAGCATTTT
cdr3_aa: CASSLKAGGQPQHF
v_call: TRBV7-2
d_call: TRBD1
clone_size: -
j_call: TRBJ1-5

cdr3_nt: TGTGCCAGCTCAACCGTCGGGGGGCCGAACAATGAGCAGTTCTTC
cdr3_aa: CASSTVGGPNNEQFF
v_call: TRBV18
d_call: -
clone_size: -
j_call: TRBJ2-1

cdr3_nt: TGTGCCAGCAGCTCCGGGACAGTGTCCTACGAGCAGTACTTC
cdr3_aa: CASSSGTVSYEQYF
v_call: TRBV5-5
d_call: TRBD1
clone_size: -
j_call: TRBJ2-7

cdr3_nt: TGTGCCAGCAGTTTACTTTCATTTCGGGCAGGGGGAGATAAAGCTTTCTTT
cdr3_aa: CASSLLSFRAGGDKAFF
v_call: TRBV27
d_call: TRBD1
clone_size: -
j_call: TRBJ1-1

cdr3_nt: TGTGCCAGCAGTTCGCAGGGGACAGAGACCCAGTACTTC
cdr3_aa: CASSSQGTETQYF
v_call: TRBV28
d_call: -
clone_size: once
j_call: TRBJ2-5

cdr3_nt: TGTGCCAGCAGCACGCCGTCGCAGGGGGCTGAGCAGTTCTTC
cdr3_aa: CASSTPSQGAEQFF
v_call: TRBV11-2
d_call: TRBD1
clone_size: -
j_call: TRBJ2-1

cdr3_nt: TGCGCCAGCAGTGACAGGGTGGTAGCTGGGGCCAACGTCCTGACTTTC
cdr3_aa: CASSDRVVAGANVLTF
v_call: TRBV10-2
d_call: -
clone_size: -
j_call: TRBJ2-6

cdr3_nt: TGTGCCAGCAGTTACCCGAGTGAGGGGAACACTGAAGCTTTCTTT
cdr3_aa: CASSYPSEGNTEAFF
v_call: TRBV6-6
d_call: -
clone_size: -
j_call: TRBJ1-1